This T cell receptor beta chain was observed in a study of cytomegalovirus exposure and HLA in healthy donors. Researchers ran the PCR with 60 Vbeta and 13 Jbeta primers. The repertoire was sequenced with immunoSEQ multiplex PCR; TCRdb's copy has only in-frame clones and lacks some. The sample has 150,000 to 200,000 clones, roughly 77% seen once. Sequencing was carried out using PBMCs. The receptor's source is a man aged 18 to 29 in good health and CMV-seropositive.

CDR3 DNA: TGTGCCAGCAGCTTAAATCAGGCGGACTCCTACGAGCAGTACGTC. This translates into CASSLNQADSYEQYV. V usage is TRBV7-6 and J usage is TRBJ2-7; D gene unclear. Germline CDR1 is SGHVS and CDR2 is FNYEAQ. The CDR3 length is 15 residues. V gave up 2 bases and J gave up 0 bases, with 11 bases separating them.